The next 17 T cell receptor beta chains were all read from a single sample in a study of T cells in Graves' hyperthyroidism and ophthalmopathy. It was RNA transcripts that yielded the amplified TCR beta CDR3 regions. The primer set for the first-round RT-PCR of the TCR CDR3 was HTBI. TCRdb redid the calling of the multiplex PCR reads with MiXCR, one entry per CDR3 protein. Of about 350,000 distinct CDR3 sequences listed, over 11% are singletons. Sample: blood. These receptors were obtained from a woman younger than 45 with Graves' hyperthyroidism.

In its sample, this clonotype was seen many times. One junction end does not reproduce the germline sequence, and a read error may be involved. The chain has TRBV6-5 and TRBJ1-2; no reliable D call. The CDR3 covers 13 residues. CDR1 is MNHEY and CDR2 is SVGAGI in the germline V gene. The CDR3 loop reads CTSSYVAEDGYTF. CDR3 DNA sequence: TGTACCAGCAGTTACGTGGCTGAAGATGGCTACACCTTC.

This clonotype came up many times. The chain has TRBV7-3 and TRBJ2-3, with D possibly being TRBD2 (5 bases). V lost 3 bases and J 6 bases, leaving 13 bases between the germline ends. This CDR3 is 14 amino acids long. Per germline, CDR1 SGHTA and CDR2 FQGTGA. CDR3 sequence (DNA): TGTGCCAGCAGCTTCCAAGCGGTGGGCGATACGCAGTATTTT. Protein product: CASSFQAVGDTQYF.

This clonotype was picked up a small number of times. The chain joins TRBV14 to TRBJ2-7; D ambiguous. The V end lost 4 bases, the J end lost 7 bases, and 11 bases lay between the germline ends. Germline-derived CDR1 and CDR2 are SGHDN and FVKESK. This CDR3 is built from 12 residues. The CDR3 nucleotides are TGTGCCAGCAGCCCCTCCCCTTGGGAGCAGTACTTC. Translating gives CASSPSPWEQYF.

CDR3 in DNA: TGCAGTGCTAGGTGGGAGTATAGCAATCAGCCCCAGCATTTT. This sequence encodes CSARWEYSNQPQHF. The chain joins TRBV20-1 to TRBJ1-5; no clear D gene. The V end lost 3 bases, the J end lost 0 bases, and 9 bases lay between the germline ends. Germline V gives CDR1 DFQATT, CDR2 SNEGSKA (reference sequence). CDR3 length equals 14 residues.

This clonotype was seen many times. CDR3 sequence: CASSGAIVFYEQYF. The CDR3 nucleotides are TGTGCCAGCAGCGGGGCCATTGTCTTCTACGAGCAGTACTTC. The chain carries TRBV28 and TRBJ2-7; the D gene could be TRBD1 or TRBD2 (5 bases each). This CDR3 has 14 residues. Trimming cost V 6 bases and J 3 bases, with 15 bases left between them. The germline CDR1 and CDR2 sequences are MDHEN and SYDVKM.

This clonotype was counted between two and nine times. The V gene is TRBV2, the J gene TRBJ2-7; 10 nucleotides line up with TRBD1. Germline V gives CDR1 SNHLY, CDR2 FYNNEI. Unmatched junction bases numbered 11, after V lost 5 bases and J lost 7 bases. This CDR3 is built from 15 residues. The CDR3 bases are TGTGCCAGCAGTATCGCGAGACAGGGGGCTCGGGAGCAGTACTTC. Translated: CASSIARQGAREQYF. The full variable domain, completed using reference TRBV2 and TRBJ2-7, is EPEVTQTPSHQVTQMGQEVILRCVPISNHLYFYWYRQILGQKVEFLVSFYNNEISEKSEIFDDQFSVERPDGSNFTLKIRSTKLEDSAMYFCASSIARQGAREQYFGPGTRLTVT.

The chain joins TRBV11-2 to TRBJ2-3; TRBD2 agrees at 8 bases. This CDR3 comprises 16 residues. Germline V gene sequence: CDR1 SGHAT, CDR2 FQNNGV. V trimming: 3 bases; J trimming: 2 bases; junction bases outside the gene matches: 7. The CDR3 sequence is CASSFNSGGATDTQYF. As DNA, the CDR3 is TGTGCCAGCAGCTTTAACAGCGGGGGCGCCACAGATACGCAGTATTTT.

The V call is TRBV2, the J call TRBJ1-6; D possibly corresponds to TRBD1 (6 bases). The germline V and J ends were trimmed by 7 bases and 7 bases, with 11 bases remaining between them. The CDR3 length is 13 residues. CDR1 and CDR2 from the germline V gene are SNHLY and FYNNEI. As DNA, the CDR3 is TGTGCCAGCATGAGAGACAGGAATTCACCCCTCCACTTT. Translating gives CASMRDRNSPLHF.

This clonotype was recorded many times. The rearrangement joins TRBV27 to TRBJ1-6, with no clear D. The length of the CDR3 is 15 residues. Trimming removed 6 bases at V and 5 bases at J, with 14 bases between. Germline V gives CDR1 MNHEY, CDR2 SMNVEV (reference sequence). The CDR3 protein is CASSWVFPHNSPLHF. The CDR3 bases are TGTGCCAGCAGCTGGGTCTTCCCACATAATTCACCCCTCCACTTT.

Ten or more counts support this clonotype. CDR3 region: CASSEQAYTNQPQHF. The CDR3 coding sequence is TGTGCCAGCAGTGAACAAGCGTATACCAATCAGCCCCAGCATTTT. V gene TRBV6-1 combines with J gene TRBJ1-5; D is uncertain. The ends were cut back, 2 bases at V and 3 bases at J, with 11 bases in the middle. The CDR3 has 15 residues. Per germline, CDR1 MNHNS and CDR2 SASEGT.

The V gene is TRBV30, the J gene TRBJ1-1; D gene uncertain. The V gene's germline CDR1 is GTSNPN and CDR2 SVGIG (reference sequence). The germline V and J ends were trimmed by 5 bases and 0 bases, with 10 bases remaining between them. This CDR3 has 13 residues. The CDR3 sequence: CAWGPSLNTEAFF. CDR3 in DNA: TGTGCCTGGGGCCCGTCGTTGAACACTGAAGCTTTCTTT.

This clonotype was picked up a small number of times. The chain couples TRBV20-1 to TRBJ2-1; D not resolved. The germline gives CDR1 DFQATT, CDR2 SNEGSKA (reference sequence). The germline V and J ends were trimmed by 5 bases and 2 bases, with 10 bases remaining between them. The CDR3 sequence is 13 residues long. The CDR3 loop reads CSAQDRAYNEQFF. CDR3 bases: TGCAGTGCTCAAGACCGAGCCTACAATGAGCAGTTCTTC.

The chain's CDR3 is CATLAGPGSYEQYF. CDR3 nucleotide sequence: TGTGCCACCTTAGCGGGGCCTGGCTCCTACGAGCAGTACTTC. The genes are TRBV12-3 or TRBV12-4 and TRBJ2-7, with 8 bases fitting TRBD2. V lost 10 bases and J lost 0; bases outside the gene matches: 8. The CDR3 is made up of 14 amino acids.

This clonotype occurred many times. V and J are TRBV20-1 and TRBJ2-5; perhaps TRBD2 as D (5 bases). The V end lost 5 bases, the J end lost 5 bases, and 15 bases lay between the germline ends. The germline CDR1 and CDR2 sequences are DFQATT and SNEGSKA (reference sequence). This CDR3 contains 13 residues. CDR3 coding DNA: TGCAGTGCTCTACGAGGGAGAGGGGAGACCCAGTACTTC. Its protein product is CSALRGRGETQYF.

This clonotype was counted ten times or more. The chain carries TRBV11-1 and TRBJ2-5; D is unclear. CDR1 is SGHAT and CDR2 is FQDESV in the germline V gene (reference sequence). The CDR3 runs to 14 residues. Trimming cost V 3 bases and J 2 bases, with 10 bases left between them. CDR3 loop: CASSFGRLQETQYF. The CDR3, as DNA: TGTGCCAGCAGCTTTGGGCGGCTACAAGAGACCCAGTACTTC.

This clonotype came up many times. The chain couples TRBV12-3 or TRBV12-4 to TRBJ1-3; D is unresolved. V shed 4 bases and J shed 14 bases, with 21 bases lying between them. There are 14 residues in the CDR3. CDR3 loop: CASSSPLAGGPLYF. The CDR3, as DNA: TGTGCCAGCAGTTCCCCCCTAGCGGGAGGGCCTCTATATTTT.

This clonotype was observed once. CDR3 in amino acids: CASSRTTTGGNRAGEKLFF. The CDR3 nucleotides are TGTGCCAGCAGCCGGACTACGACAGGGGGAAACAGAGCGGGGGAAAAACTGTTTTTT. The chain combines TRBV11-2 with TRBJ1-4, with 9 bases fitting TRBD1. The CDR3 has 19 residues. Per germline, CDR1 SGHAT and CDR2 FQNNGV. V trimming: 5 bases; J trimming: 8 bases; junction bases outside the gene matches: 21.